This entry lists 12 T cell receptor beta chains sequenced from one sample in a study of early T cells in non-severe SARS-CoV-2 infection. Via MiXCR, TCRdb re-called the 5' RACE reads, giving one row per CDR3 protein. The sample holds approximately 65,000 distinct CDR3 sequences; 9% to 15% are singletons and the top ten take around 1.8%. Specimen: whole blood. These receptors came from an adult who was a healthcare worker with PCR-confirmed SARS-CoV-2 infection or an uninfected control (not recorded which).

The CDR3 here is CASSGYYEQYF. DNA for the CDR3: TGCGCCAGCAGTGGCTACTACGAGCAGTACTTC. The chain uses TRBV10-2 and TRBJ2-7; D is uncertain. CDR3 length equals 11 residues. In germline, CDR1 is WSHSY, CDR2 SAAADI. Trimming left V 4 bases short and J 3 bases short, with 4 bases between.

V and J are TRBV2 and TRBJ1-1; D gene ambiguous. Trimming cost V 1 base and J 3 bases, with 12 bases left between them. Germline V gene data show CDR1 as SNHLY and CDR2 as FYNNEI. This CDR3 spans 15 amino acids. The CDR3: CASSEVPLRDTEAFF. CDR3 in DNA: TGTGCCAGCAGTGAAGTCCCGCTTCGGGACACTGAAGCTTTCTTT.

This clonotype was counted many times. The genes are TRBV12-3 or TRBV12-4 and TRBJ2-1; 7 bases match TRBD2. The CDR3 loop spans 15 amino acids. The V and J ends lost 3 bases and 4 bases, in that order; junction bases with no gene match: 6. As DNA, the CDR3 is TGTGCCAGCAGTTTTATACGGGGGGTTTACAATGAGCAGTTCTTC. Translated: CASSFIRGVYNEQFF.

As concerns this clonotype: This may stem from a read error, because a much larger clone lies one nucleotide away. The CDR3 protein is CASSLGTSFVGELFF. CDR3 sequence (DNA): TGTGCCAGCAGCTTAGGGACTAGCTTTGTCGGGGAGCTGTTTTTT. The chain carries TRBV7-6 and TRBJ2-2, with 8 bases lining up with TRBD2. Losses at the gene ends were 1 base for V and 7 bases for J; bases not matched to a gene: 5. In germline, CDR1 is SGHVS, CDR2 FNYEAQ. CDR3 length: 15 amino acids.

The V gene is TRBV12-3 or TRBV12-4, the J gene TRBJ2-6, with D unresolved. Trimming left V 5 bases short and J 0 bases short, with 14 bases between. The CDR3 runs to 17 residues. CDR3 protein: CASSARRSPSGANVLTF. DNA for the CDR3: TGTGCCAGCAGTGCCCGGCGCAGCCCCTCTGGGGCCAACGTCCTGACTTTC.

This clonotype was detected ten times or more. V and J are TRBV6-5 and TRBJ2-1, with TRBD2 matching over 8 bases. Germline CDR1 MNHEY, CDR2 SVGAGI. The V and J ends lost 7 bases and 7 bases, in that order; junction bases with no gene match: 15. This CDR3 spans 16 amino acids. Here the CDR3 DNA reads TGTGCCAGCACTATCGGACTAGCCGGGGGGAGGAATGAGCAGTTCTTC. Its translation: CASTIGLAGGRNEQFF.

This clonotype was recorded at least ten times. The V and J genes are TRBV5-1 and TRBJ2-2; D possibly corresponds to TRBD2 (5 bases). Trimming removed 4 bases at V and 3 bases at J, with 10 bases between. The CDR3 totals 14 residues. Germline V gene lookup returns CDR1 SGHRS and CDR2 YFSETQ. This CDR3 is CASSPRGDTGELFF. CDR3 nucleotide sequence: TGCGCCAGCAGCCCCCGGGGTGACACCGGGGAGCTGTTTTTT.

This clonotype was detected only a few times. The V call is TRBV30, the J call TRBJ2-1; 9 bases align to TRBD1. CDR3 length: 15 amino acids. J gave up 6 bases and V 4 bases, and 10 bases lay outside the gene matches. Germline CDR1 reads GTSNPN; CDR2 reads SVGIG (reference sequence). The CDR3 sequence is CAWTKGTGPTNEQFF. The CDR3 DNA reads TGTGCCTGGACCAAAGGGACAGGGCCTACCAATGAGCAGTTCTTC. The variable domain in full, with the rest retrieved from reference TRBV30 and TRBJ2-1, is SQTIHQWPATLVQPVGSPLSLECTVEGTSNPNLYWYRQAAGRGLQLLFYSVGIGQISSEVPQNLSASRPQDRQFILSSKKLLLSDSGFYLCAWTKGTGPTNEQFFGPGTRLTVL.

This clonotype was detected a few times. The V and J genes are TRBV19 and TRBJ1-3; 8 bases are a match to TRBD1. The CDR3 is 18 residues long. Germline CDR1 reads LNHDA; CDR2 reads SQIVND (reference sequence). Trimming at V came to 5 bases and at J to 6 bases, leaving 18 bases not matched to a gene. CDR3 sequence (DNA): TGTGCCAGTAGTCCCGGGACAGGACTACGGAACGCTGAAAACACCATATATTTT. Translated: CASSPGTGLRNAENTIYF.

This clonotype was picked up many times. The rearrangement uses TRBV29-1 and TRBJ2-1; 7 positions match TRBD2. After removal of 4 bases from V and 9 bases from J, the junction contained 3 bases not matched to a gene. Germline CDR1 is SQVTM and CDR2 is ANQGSEA. The CDR3 consists of 11 residues. In DNA, the CDR3 is TGCAGCGTTGGGGAGGGTGGTGAGCAGTTCTTC. As protein: CSVGEGGEQFF.

This chain connects TRBV2 to TRBJ2-3; 7 bases are shared with TRBD2. CDR3 length: 20 residues. Per the germline V gene, CDR1 is SNHLY and CDR2 is FYNNEI. J was trimmed by 0 bases and V by 5 bases; bases with no gene match: 20. The CDR3 region is CASSPPAGRDKVPSTDTQYF. CDR3 DNA: TGTGCCAGCAGTCCCCCCGCGGGGAGGGATAAAGTTCCTAGCACAGATACGCAGTATTTT.

This clonotype showed up many times. This sequence joins TRBV10-3 and TRBJ2-5, with D possibly called TRBD1 or TRBD2 (6 bases each). This CDR3 is built from 15 residues. Germline assignment: CDR1 ENHRY and CDR2 SYGVKD. V gave up 0 bases and J gave up 1 base, with 9 bases separating them. CDR3 coding DNA: TGTGCCATCAGTGAGTCGGGGGGCAGCCAAGAGACCCAGTACTTC. This encodes CAISESGGSQETQYF.